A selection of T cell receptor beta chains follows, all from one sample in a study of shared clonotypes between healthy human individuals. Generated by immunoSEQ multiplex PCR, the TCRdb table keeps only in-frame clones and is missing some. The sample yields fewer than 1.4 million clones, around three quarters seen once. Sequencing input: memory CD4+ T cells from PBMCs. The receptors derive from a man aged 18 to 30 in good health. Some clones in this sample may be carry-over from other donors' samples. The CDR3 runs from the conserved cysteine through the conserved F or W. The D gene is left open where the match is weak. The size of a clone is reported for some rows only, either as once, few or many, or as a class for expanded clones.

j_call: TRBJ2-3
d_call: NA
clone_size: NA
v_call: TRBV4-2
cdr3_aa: CASSQERTGTDTQYF
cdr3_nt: TGTGCCAGCAGCCAAGAGAGGACCGGCACAGATACGCAGTATTTT

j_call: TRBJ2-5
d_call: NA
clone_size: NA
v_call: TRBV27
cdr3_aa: CASSLESGTPSYF
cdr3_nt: TGTGCCAGCAGTTTAGAGTCCGGGACCCCCTCCTACTTC

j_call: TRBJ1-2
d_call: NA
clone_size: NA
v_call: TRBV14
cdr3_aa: CASSQRPTGLGYTF
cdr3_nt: TGTGCCAGCAGCCAACGACCGACGGGGCTTGGCTACACCTTC

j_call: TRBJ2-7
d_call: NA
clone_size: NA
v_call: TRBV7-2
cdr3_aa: CASSPRQGGGEQYF
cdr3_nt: TGTGCCAGCAGTCCCCGACAGGGAGGGGGCGAGCAGTACTTC

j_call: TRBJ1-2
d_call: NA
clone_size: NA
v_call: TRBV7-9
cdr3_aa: CASSLNAGSPYGYTF
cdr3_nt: TGTGCCAGCAGCTTAAATGCAGGGTCCCCCTATGGCTACACCTTC

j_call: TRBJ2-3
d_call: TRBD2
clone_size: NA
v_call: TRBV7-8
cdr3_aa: CASSLGGLGPEDTQYF
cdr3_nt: TGTGCCAGCAGCTTAGGGGGACTAGGCCCAGAAGATACGCAGTATTTT

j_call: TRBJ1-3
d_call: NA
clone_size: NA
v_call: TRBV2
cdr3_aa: CASSGRGWYTIYF
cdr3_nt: TGTGCCAGCAGTGGGAGGGGATGGTACACCATATATTTT

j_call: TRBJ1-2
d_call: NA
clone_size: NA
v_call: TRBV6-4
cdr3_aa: CASSNSVGYGYTF
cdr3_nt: TGTGCCAGCAGCAACTCCGTCGGCTATGGCTACACCTTC

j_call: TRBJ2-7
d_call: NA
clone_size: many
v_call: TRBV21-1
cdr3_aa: CASSVAGDEQYF
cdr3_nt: TGTGCCAGCAGTGTCGCAGGGGACGAGCAGTACTTC

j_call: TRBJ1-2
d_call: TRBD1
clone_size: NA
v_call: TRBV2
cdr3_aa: CASSGQGAGYGYTF
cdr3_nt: TGTGCCAGCAGTGGACAGGGGGCAGGCTATGGCTACACCTTC

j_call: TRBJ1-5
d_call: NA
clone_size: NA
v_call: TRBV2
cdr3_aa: CASSPTGINQPQHF
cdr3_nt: TGTGCCAGCAGTCCGACAGGAATCAATCAGCCCCAGCATTTT

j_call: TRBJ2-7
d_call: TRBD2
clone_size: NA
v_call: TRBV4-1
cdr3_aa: CASSSGSRRKREIYEQYF
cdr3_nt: TGCGCCAGCAGCTCCGGTTCAAGAAGAAAGCGGGAGATCTACGAGCAGTACTTC

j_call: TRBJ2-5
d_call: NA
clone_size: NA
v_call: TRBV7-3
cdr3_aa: CASSLTGLETQYF
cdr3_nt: TGTGCCAGCAGCTTAACAGGGCTCGAGACCCAGTACTTC

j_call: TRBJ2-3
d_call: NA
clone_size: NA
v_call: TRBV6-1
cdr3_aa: CASSEANPGTDTQYF
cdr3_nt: TGTGCCAGCAGTGAAGCCAATCCGGGCACAGATACGCAGTATTTT

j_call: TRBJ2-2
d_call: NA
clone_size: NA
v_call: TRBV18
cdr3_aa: CASTSMGGTGELFF
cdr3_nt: TGTGCCAGCACGTCGATGGGAGGCACCGGGGAGCTGTTTTTT

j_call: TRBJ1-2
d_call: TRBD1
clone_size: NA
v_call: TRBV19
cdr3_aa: CASSYRTGDYGYTF
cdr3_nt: TGTGCCAGTAGTTACCGGACAGGGGACTATGGCTACACCTTC

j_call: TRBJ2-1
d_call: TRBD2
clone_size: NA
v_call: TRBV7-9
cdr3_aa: CASSSRLAGGNEQFF
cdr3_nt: TGTGCCAGCAGCTCGAGACTAGCGGGGGGCAATGAGCAGTTCTTC

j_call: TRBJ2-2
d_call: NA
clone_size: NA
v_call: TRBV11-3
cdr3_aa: CASSSTGELFF
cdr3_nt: TGTGCCAGCAGCTCCACCGGGGAGCTGTTTTTT

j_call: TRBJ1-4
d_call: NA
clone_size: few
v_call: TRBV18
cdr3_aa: CASSPRGEKLFF
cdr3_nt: TGTGCCAGCTCACCCCGAGGTGAAAAACTGTTTTTT

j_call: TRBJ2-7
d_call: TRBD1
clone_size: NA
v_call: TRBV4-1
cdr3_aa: CASSQGRTGSSYEQYF
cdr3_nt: TGCGCCAGCAGCCAAGGACGGACAGGGTCAAGCTACGAGCAGTACTTC

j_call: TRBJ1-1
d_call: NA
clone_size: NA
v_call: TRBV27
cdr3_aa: CASSFFGGRENTEAFF
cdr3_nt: TGTGCCAGCAGTTTTTTTGGGGGCAGGGAGAACACTGAAGCTTTCTTT

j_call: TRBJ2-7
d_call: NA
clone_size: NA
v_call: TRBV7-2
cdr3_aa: CASSLGQGIYEQYF
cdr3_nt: TGTGCCAGCAGCTTGGGGCAGGGTATCTACGAGCAGTACTTC

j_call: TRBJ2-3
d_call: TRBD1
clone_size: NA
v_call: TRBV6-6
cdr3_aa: CASTRGQGGTDTQYF
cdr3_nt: TGTGCCAGCACGAGGGGACAGGGGGGCACAGATACGCAGTATTTT

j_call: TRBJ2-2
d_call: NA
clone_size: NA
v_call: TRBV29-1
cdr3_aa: CSVDKANTNTGELFF
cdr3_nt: TGCAGCGTTGATAAGGCGAATACGAACACCGGGGAGCTGTTTTTT

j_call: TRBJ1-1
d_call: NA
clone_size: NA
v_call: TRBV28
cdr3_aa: CASSGGAAAFF
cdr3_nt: TGTGCCAGCAGCGGTGGCGCCGCAGCTTTCTTT

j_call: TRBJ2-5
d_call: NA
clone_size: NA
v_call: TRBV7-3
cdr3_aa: CASSERLGETQYF
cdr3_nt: TGTGCCAGCAGCGAAAGGTTAGGAGAGACCCAGTACTTC

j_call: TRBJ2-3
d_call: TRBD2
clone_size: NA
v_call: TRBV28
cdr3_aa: CASSPRGLAADTQYF
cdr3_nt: TGTGCCAGCAGTCCCCGGGGACTAGCGGCAGATACGCAGTATTTT

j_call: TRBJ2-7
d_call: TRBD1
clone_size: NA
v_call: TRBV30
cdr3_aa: CAWRPNPGQSVVKQYF
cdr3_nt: TGTGCCTGGAGGCCTAATCCGGGACAGAGCGTTGTGAAGCAGTACTTC

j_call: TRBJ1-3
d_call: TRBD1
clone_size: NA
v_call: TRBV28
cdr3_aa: CASRRQGVYTIYF
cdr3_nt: TGTGCCAGCAGACGACAGGGAGTCTACACCATATATTTT

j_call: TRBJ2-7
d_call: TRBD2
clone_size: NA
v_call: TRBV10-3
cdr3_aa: CAISDWGRAHEQYF
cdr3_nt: TGTGCCATCAGTGATTGGGGGAGGGCCCACGAGCAGTACTTC

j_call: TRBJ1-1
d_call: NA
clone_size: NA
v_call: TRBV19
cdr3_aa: CASSISRVTEAFF
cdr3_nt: TGTGCCAGTAGTATATCCAGGGTTACTGAAGCTTTCTTT

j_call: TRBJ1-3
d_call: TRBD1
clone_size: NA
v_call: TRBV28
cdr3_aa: CASSTQGGGNTIYF
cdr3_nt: TGTGCCAGCAGCACACAGGGGGGGGGAAACACCATATATTTT

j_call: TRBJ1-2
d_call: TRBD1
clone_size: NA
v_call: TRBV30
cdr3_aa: CAWSGHPGQGVESFGYTF
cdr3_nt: TGTGCCTGGAGTGGCCACCCGGGACAGGGGGTAGAGTCCTTCGGCTACACCTTC

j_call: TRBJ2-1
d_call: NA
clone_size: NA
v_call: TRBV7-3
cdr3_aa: CASSLPGTYNEQFF
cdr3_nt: TGTGCCAGCAGCTTACCAGGGACCTACAATGAGCAGTTCTTC

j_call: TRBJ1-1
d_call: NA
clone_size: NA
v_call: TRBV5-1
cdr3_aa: CASSLALGVLTNTEAFF
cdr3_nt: TGCGCCAGCAGCTTGGCTTTAGGGGTCTTGACGAACACTGAAGCTTTCTTT

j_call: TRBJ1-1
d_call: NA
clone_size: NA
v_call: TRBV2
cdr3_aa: CASSVGEYTEAFF
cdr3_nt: TGTGCCAGCAGTGTCGGGGAATACACTGAAGCTTTCTTT

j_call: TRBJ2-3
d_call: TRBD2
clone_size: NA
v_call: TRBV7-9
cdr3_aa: CASSLGTRRSTDTQYF
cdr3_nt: TGTGCCAGCAGCTTAGGGACTAGGAGGAGCACAGATACGCAGTATTTT

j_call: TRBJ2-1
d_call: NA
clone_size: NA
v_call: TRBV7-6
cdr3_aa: CASSLIGPPYNEQFF
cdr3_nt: TGTGCCAGCAGCTTAATTGGTCCGCCCTACAATGAGCAGTTCTTC

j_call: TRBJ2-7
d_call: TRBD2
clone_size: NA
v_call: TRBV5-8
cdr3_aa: CASSPGLVREQYF
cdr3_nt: TGTGCCAGCAGCCCCGGACTAGTCCGGGAGCAGTACTTC

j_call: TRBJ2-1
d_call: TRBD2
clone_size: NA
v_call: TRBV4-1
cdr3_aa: CASSRESGRVGNEQFF
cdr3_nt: TGCGCCAGCAGCAGGGAAAGCGGGAGAGTGGGCAATGAGCAGTTCTTC

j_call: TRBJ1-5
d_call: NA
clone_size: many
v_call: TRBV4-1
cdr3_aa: CASSQGINNQPQHF
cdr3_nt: TGCGCCAGCAGCCAAGGAATTAACAATCAGCCCCAGCATTTT

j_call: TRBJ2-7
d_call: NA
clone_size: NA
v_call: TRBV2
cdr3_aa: CASSLYYEQYF
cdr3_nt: TGTGCCAGCAGCCTGTACTACGAGCAGTACTTC

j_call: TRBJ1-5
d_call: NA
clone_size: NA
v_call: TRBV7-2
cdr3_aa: CASTQGAVSNQPQHF
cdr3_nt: TGTGCCAGCACCCAAGGGGCAGTGAGCAATCAGCCCCAGCATTTT

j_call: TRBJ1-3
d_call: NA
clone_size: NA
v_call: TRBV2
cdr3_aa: CASRERQVGNTIYF
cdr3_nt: TGTGCCAGCAGGGAACGACAGGTTGGAAACACCATATATTTT

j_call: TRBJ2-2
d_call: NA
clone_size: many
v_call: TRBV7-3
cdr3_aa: CASSPTGGANTGELFF
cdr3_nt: TGTGCCAGCAGCCCAACAGGGGGGGCGAACACCGGGGAGCTGTTTTTT

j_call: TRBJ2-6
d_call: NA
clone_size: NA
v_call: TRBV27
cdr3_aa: CARTPPPAGRNISGANVLTF
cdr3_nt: TGTGCCAGGACTCCCCCCCCCGCAGGACGGAACATCTCTGGGGCCAACGTCCTGACTTTC